This entry describes one TCR beta chain. The target antigen is unknown. One end of the junction fails to match germline, which may point to a read error. The CDR3 extends over 13 amino acids. Germline V gene sequence: CDR1 SNHLY, CDR2 FYNNEI. The data were taken from a study of T cells in Graves' hyperthyroidism and ophthalmopathy. Overall study findings and caveats: Ophthalmopathy was model-predicted a median about 6.9 months pre-onset. Patients with ophthalmopathy were separated from those with stable hyperthyroidism by a 13 V-J model.

Clinical symptoms, serum thyroxine and TRAb, thyroid ultrasound and orbital computed tomography were used for the diagnoses. Using RNA transcripts as the source, TCR beta CDR3 regions were amplified. The TCR CDR3 was amplified in a first-round RT-PCR using the HTBI primer set. MiXCR, run by TCRdb on the multiplex PCR reads, gives a single entry per CDR3 protein. The sample has just over 550,000 distinct CDR3 sequences; approximately 44% are singletons. The chain recombines TRBV2 with TRBJ1-6; 7 bases map to TRBD1. Source material: peripheral blood or thyroid tissue (not recorded which). The TCR was taken from a woman between 18 and 30 years old with Graves' hyperthyroidism. CDR3 nucleotide sequence: TGTGCCAGCAGTGGACAGGGTGAATCACCCCCCCACTTT. Translation: CASSGQGESPPHF.